The rows below give T cell receptor beta chains drawn from one sample of a study of CD8+CD57+ T cells in acquired aplastic anemia. In TCRdb, the reads were re-called with MiXCR into one record per CDR3 protein. The sample contains tens of thousands of distinct CDR3 sequences, approximately 57% of which appear only once. The sample was sorted CD4+, CD8+, or CD8+CD57+ T cells (not recorded which) from PBMCs. The receptors shown here come from a human donor with aplastic anemia. The CDR3 runs from the conserved cysteine through the conserved F or W. A D gene is named only where the DNA matches it firmly. Clone size appears in some rows only: once, few, many, or a class for an expanded clone.

CDR3aa | CDR3nt | j_gene | d_gene | abundance | v_gene
CSAGGYNENSPLHF | TGCAGTGCGGGAGGGTACAATGAGAATTCACCCCTCCACTTT | TRBJ1-6 | NA | NA | TRBV20-1
CASKRTGELQKLFF | TGTGCCAGTAAAAGGACCGGGGAGCTTCAAAAACTGTTTTTT | TRBJ1-4 | NA | NA | TRBV19
CASTGQGWNYGYTF | TGTGCCAGCACCGGACAGGGTTGGAACTATGGCTACACCTTC | TRBJ1-2 | TRBD1 | many | TRBV6-7
CASRAGGQGAGISDTQYF | TGTGCCAGCAGGGCCGGGGGACAGGGGGCCGGTATATCAGATACGCAGTATTTT | TRBJ2-3 | TRBD1 | NA | TRBV6-1
CASSYTQGPVGEQYF | TGTGCCAGCAGTTACACTCAGGGGCCGGTGGGAGAGCAGTACTTC | TRBJ2-7 | NA | NA | TRBV6-5
CAISVRQGDNSPLHF | TGTGCCATCAGTGTAAGACAGGGGGATAATTCACCCCTCCACTTT | TRBJ1-6 | TRBD1 | NA | TRBV10-3
CASSDEADRAGYTF | TGTGCCAGCAGTGACGAGGCGGACAGGGCCGGCTACACCTTC | TRBJ1-2 | TRBD1 | NA | TRBV6-1
CASRPIKSPGRTDTQYF | TGCGCCAGCCGGCCAATTAAGTCACCAGGGCGCACAGATACGCAGTATTTT | TRBJ2-3 | NA | NA | TRBV10-1
CATSAPGGFYEQYF | TGTGCCACCAGTGCCCCGGGGGGGTTCTACGAGCAGTACTTC | TRBJ2-7 | TRBD2 | NA | TRBV24-1
CASTNTPTGSYEQYF | TGCGCCAGCACTAACACTCCGACAGGCTCCTACGAGCAGTACTTC | TRBJ2-7 | NA | NA | TRBV10-2
CASSVEGNSNQPQHF | TGTGCCAGCAGCGTAGAGGGGAATAGCAATCAGCCCCAGCATTTT | TRBJ1-5 | NA | many | TRBV9
CASSLAGGYGDNEQFF | TGCGCCAGCAGTCTAGCGGGGGGGTATGGAGACAATGAGCAGTTCTTC | TRBJ2-1 | TRBD2 | NA | TRBV10-2
CASSVGMESPLHF | TGTGCCAGCAGTGTAGGTATGGAGTCACCCCTCCACTTT | TRBJ1-6 | NA | NA | TRBV2
CASSLNPGAGYGYTF | TGTGCCAGCAGCCTTAATCCGGGAGCCGGGTATGGCTACACCTTC | TRBJ1-2 | NA | NA | TRBV14
CASSQDWSLAAADTQYF | TGTGCCAGCAGCCAAGATTGGAGCTTAGCGGCCGCAGATACGCAGTATTTT | TRBJ2-3 | NA | NA | TRBV14
CSVISGNTIYF | TGCAGCGTAATCTCTGGAAACACCATATATTTT | TRBJ1-3 | NA | NA | TRBV29-1
CASSDGGQILF | TGTGCCAGCAGTGATGGAGGACAGATACTTTTT | TRBJ1-4 | NA | once | TRBV6-1
CASSSPGQGSFEQYF | TGTGCCAGCAGCTCCCCGGGACAGGGTTCCTTCGAGCAGTACTTC | TRBJ2-7 | TRBD1 | few | TRBV7-8
CASSSGRLAGGRTDTQYF | TGTGCCAGCAGCTCGGGAAGACTAGCGGGGGGACGCACAGATACGCAGTATTTT | TRBJ2-3 | TRBD2 | NA | TRBV11-2
CASSPLRFQGRSGNTIYF | TGTGCCAGCAGCCCGCTACGATTCCAGGGGCGCTCTGGAAACACCATATATTTT | TRBJ1-3 | NA | many | TRBV7-6
CACRGGGETQYF | TGTGCCTGCAGAGGTGGTGGAGAGACCCAGTACTTC | TRBJ2-5 | NA | NA | TRBV7-2
CASSLTGTGKTEAFF | TGTGCCAGCAGCCTTACCGGGACAGGGAAGACTGAAGCTTTCTTT | TRBJ1-1 | TRBD1 | NA | TRBV2
CASSYSGQGGDGYTF | TGTGCCAGCAGTTACTCAGGACAGGGAGGGGATGGCTACACCTTC | TRBJ1-2 | TRBD1 | many | TRBV6-5
CASRTGVSDGYTF | TGCGCCAGCAGAACGGGAGTTTCCGATGGCTACACCTTC | TRBJ1-2 | NA | few | TRBV4-1
CSVGSPEREQYF | TGCAGCGTGGGGAGCCCCGAGCGAGAGCAGTACTTC | TRBJ2-7 | NA | NA | TRBV29-1
CSVEPPRGRPGTQYF | TGCAGCGTTGAACCACCCCGGGGACGGCCGGGGACCCAGTACTTC | TRBJ2-5 | NA | NA | TRBV29-1
CATSRGGSYEQYF | TGTGCCACCAGCAGGGGGGGTTCCTACGAGCAGTACTTC | TRBJ2-7 | NA | medium-sized | TRBV15
CASSIGWITEAFF | TGTGCCAGTAGTATAGGATGGATCACTGAAGCTTTCTTT | TRBJ1-1 | NA | many | TRBV19
CASSLYSPGGPLHF | TGTGCCAGCAGTCTCTATTCGCCCGGGGGACCCCTCCACTTT | TRBJ1-6 | NA | few | TRBV28
CSISEVGAGGEQFF | TGTTCCATCAGTGAAGTGGGGGCTGGGGGTGAGCAGTTCTTC | TRBJ2-1 | NA | NA | TRBV10-3
CASSVSSYNSPLHF | TGTGCCAGCAGTGTTAGCTCCTATAATTCACCCCTCCACTTT | TRBJ1-6 | NA | NA | TRBV6-1
CASSVGGRSNTGELFF | TGTGCCAGCAGCGTAGGGGGAAGGTCGAACACCGGGGAGCTGTTTTTT | TRBJ2-2 | NA | NA | TRBV9
CASRSSGNTEAFF | TGCGCCAGCAGAAGTTCAGGGAACACTGAAGCTTTCTTT | TRBJ1-1 | NA | NA | TRBV10-2
CASSLVGTANTEAFF | TGTGCCAGCAGCTTAGTGGGGACAGCGAACACTGAAGCTTTCTTT | TRBJ1-1 | TRBD1 | NA | TRBV7-9
CATSATGGYTF | TGTGCCACCAGCGCAACGGGGGGCTACACCTTT | TRBJ1-2 | NA | few | TRBV15
CASSPNPAANTGELFF | TGTGCCAGCAGTCCTAACCCGGCTGCGAACACCGGGGAGCTGTTTTTT | TRBJ2-2 | NA | NA | TRBV7-6
CASSQVIGYNEQYF | TGCGCCAGCAGCCAAGTTATCGGGTATAACGAGCAGTACTTC | TRBJ2-7 | NA | once | TRBV4-3
CSAWDSQNQETQYF | TGCAGTGCTTGGGACTCCCAGAACCAAGAGACCCAGTACTTC | TRBJ2-5 | NA | NA | TRBV20-1
CASSSPGTSGGQETQYF | TGTGCCAGCAGTTCACCTGGGACTAGCGGGGGTCAAGAGACCCAGTACTTC | TRBJ2-5 | TRBD2 | NA | TRBV25-1
CASSVESSSGGSGELFF | TGTGCCAGCAGCGTAGAATCGTCTAGCGGGGGGTCCGGGGAGCTGTTTTTT | TRBJ2-2 | TRBD2 | many | TRBV9
CASSLDRRMNTEAFF | TGTGCCAGCAGTTTAGACAGAAGAATGAACACTGAAGCTTTCTTT | TRBJ1-1 | NA | NA | TRBV12-3/TRBV12-4
CASRGNGGEGVMRETQYF | TGTGCCAGCCGAGGCAACGGAGGGGAGGGGGTAATGCGAGAGACCCAGTACTTC | TRBJ2-5 | NA | NA | TRBV2
CATSDRRTQYF | TGTGCCACCAGTGATCGACGGACCCAGTACTTC | TRBJ2-5 | NA | few | TRBV24-1
CATRDPRAEDYEQYF | TGTGCCACCAGGGATCCTCGGGCTGAGGACTACGAGCAGTACTTC | TRBJ2-7 | NA | few | TRBV24-1
CATSRRRDQETQYF | TGTGCCACCAGCAGACGCAGGGACCAAGAGACCCAGTACTTC | TRBJ2-5 | NA | once | TRBV15
CAIRDLHRVASYNEQFF | TGTGCCATTAGGGACTTACATAGGGTGGCATCCTACAATGAGCAGTTCTTC | TRBJ2-1 | NA | many | TRBV10-3
CASSPGDETDTQYF | TGTGCCAGCAGTCCGGGAGATGAGACAGATACGCAGTATTTT | TRBJ2-3 | NA | NA | TRBV25-1
CASSVGPQRVTDTQYF | TGTGCCAGCAGCGTAGGCCCTCAACGGGTCACAGATACGCAGTATTTT | TRBJ2-3 | NA | NA | TRBV13
CASSLGSREREQQYF | TGTGCCAGCAGCTTAGGGTCCAGGGAAAGAGAACAGCAGTACTTC | TRBJ2-7 | NA | NA | TRBV7-6
CSARLGEGGYEQYF | TGCAGTGCTAGATTGGGGGAGGGTGGCTACGAGCAGTACTTC | TRBJ2-7 | TRBD2 | NA | TRBV20-1
CASSARDRGSYNEQFF | TGTGCCAGCAGCGCCCGGGACAGGGGGTCCTACAATGAGCAGTTCTTC | TRBJ2-1 | TRBD1 | NA | TRBV6-1